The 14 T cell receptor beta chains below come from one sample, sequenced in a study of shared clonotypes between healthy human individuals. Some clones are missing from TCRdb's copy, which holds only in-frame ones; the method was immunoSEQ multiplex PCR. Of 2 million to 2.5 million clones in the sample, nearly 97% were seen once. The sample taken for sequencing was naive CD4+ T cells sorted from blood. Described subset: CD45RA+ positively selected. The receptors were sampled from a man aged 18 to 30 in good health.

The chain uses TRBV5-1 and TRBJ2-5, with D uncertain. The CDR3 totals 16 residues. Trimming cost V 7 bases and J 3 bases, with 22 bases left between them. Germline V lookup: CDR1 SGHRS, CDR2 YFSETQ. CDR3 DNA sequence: TGCGCCAGCGGCCACTACGGGTCGCTAAAAAAAGAGACCCAGTACTTC. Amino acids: CASGHYGSLKKETQYF.

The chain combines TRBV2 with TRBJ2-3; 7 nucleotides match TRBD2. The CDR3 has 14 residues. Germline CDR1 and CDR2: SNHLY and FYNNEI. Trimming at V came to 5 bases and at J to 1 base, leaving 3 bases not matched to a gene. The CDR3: CASSITSGTDTQYF. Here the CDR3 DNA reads TGTGCCAGCAGTATTACTAGCGGCACAGATACGCAGTATTTT.

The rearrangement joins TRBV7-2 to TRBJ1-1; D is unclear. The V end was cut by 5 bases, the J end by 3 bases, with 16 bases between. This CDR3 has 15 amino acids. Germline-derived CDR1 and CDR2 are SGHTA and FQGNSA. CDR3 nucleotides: TGTGCCAGCAGCCCCCAAGGCGGAGATTACACTGAAGCTTTCTTT. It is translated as CASSPQGGDYTEAFF.

CDR3 region: CASSDPGTASSGANVLTF. CDR3 in DNA: TGTGCCAGCAGTGACCCCGGGACAGCCAGCTCTGGGGCCAACGTCCTGACTTTC. The rearrangement uses TRBV2 and TRBJ2-6; 7 positions agree with TRBD1. The germline gives CDR1 SNHLY, CDR2 FYNNEI. The J segment lost 0 bases and the V segment lost 3 bases, leaving 8 bases of the junction unmatched. The CDR3 covers 18 residues. Complete variable domain (other parts from reference TRBV2 and TRBJ2-6): EPEVTQTPSHQVTQMGQEVILRCVPISNHLYFYWYRQILGQKVEFLVSFYNNEISEKSEIFDDQFSVERPDGSNFTLKIRSTKLEDSAMYFCASSDPGTASSGANVLTFGAGSRLTVL.

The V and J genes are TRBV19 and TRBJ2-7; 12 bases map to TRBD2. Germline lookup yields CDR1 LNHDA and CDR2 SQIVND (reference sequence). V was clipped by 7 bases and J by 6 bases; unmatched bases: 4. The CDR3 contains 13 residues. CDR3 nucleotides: TGTGCCAGTACGACTAGCGGGAGTCGCGAGCAGTACTTC. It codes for CASTTSGSREQYF. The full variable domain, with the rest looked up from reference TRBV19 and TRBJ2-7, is DGGITQSPKYLFRKEGQNVTLSCEQNLNHDAMYWYRQDPGQGLRLIYYSQIVNDFQKGDIAEGYSVSREKKESFPLTVTSAQKNPTAFYLCASTTSGSREQYFGPGTRLTVT.

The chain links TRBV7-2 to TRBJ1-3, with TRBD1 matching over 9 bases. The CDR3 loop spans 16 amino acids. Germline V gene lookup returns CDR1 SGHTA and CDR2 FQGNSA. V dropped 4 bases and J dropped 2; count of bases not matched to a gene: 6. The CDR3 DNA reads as TGTGCCAGCAGCTCCAACAGGGGGCTCACTGGAAACACCATATATTTT. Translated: CASSSNRGLTGNTIYF.

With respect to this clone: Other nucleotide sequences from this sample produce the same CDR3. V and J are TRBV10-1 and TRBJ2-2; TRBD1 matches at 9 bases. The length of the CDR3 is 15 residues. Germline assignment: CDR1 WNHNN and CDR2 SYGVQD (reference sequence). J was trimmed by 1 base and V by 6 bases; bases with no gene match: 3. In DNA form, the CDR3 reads TGCGCCAGCAGGCCGGGACAGGGGAACACCGGGGAGCTGTTTTTT. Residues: CASRPGQGNTGELFF.

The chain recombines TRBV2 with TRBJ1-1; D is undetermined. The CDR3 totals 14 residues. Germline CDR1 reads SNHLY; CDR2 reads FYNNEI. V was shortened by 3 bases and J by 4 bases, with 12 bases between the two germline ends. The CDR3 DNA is TGTGCCAGCAGTGACCACAAGACGGGCACTGAAGCTTTCTTT. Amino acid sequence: CASSDHKTGTEAFF.

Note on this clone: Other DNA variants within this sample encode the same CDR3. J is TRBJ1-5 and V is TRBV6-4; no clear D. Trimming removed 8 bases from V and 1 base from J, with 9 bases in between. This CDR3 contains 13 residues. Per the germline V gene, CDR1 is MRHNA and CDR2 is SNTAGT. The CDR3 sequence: CASSAESNQPQHF. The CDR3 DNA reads TGTGCCAGCTCGGCCGAGAGCAATCAGCCCCAGCATTTT.

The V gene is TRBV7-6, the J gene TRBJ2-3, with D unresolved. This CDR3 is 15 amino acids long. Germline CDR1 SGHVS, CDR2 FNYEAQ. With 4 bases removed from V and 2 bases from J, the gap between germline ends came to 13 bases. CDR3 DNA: TGTGCCAGCAGCTCCCCCGGTTCCTACACAGATACGCAGTATTTT. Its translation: CASSSPGSYTDTQYF.

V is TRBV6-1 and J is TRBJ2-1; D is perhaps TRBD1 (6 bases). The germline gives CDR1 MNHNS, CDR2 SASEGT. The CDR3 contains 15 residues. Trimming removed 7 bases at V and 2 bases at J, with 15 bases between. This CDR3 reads CASTISGQPYNEQFF. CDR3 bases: TGTGCCAGCACCATAAGCGGACAGCCCTACAATGAGCAGTTCTTC.

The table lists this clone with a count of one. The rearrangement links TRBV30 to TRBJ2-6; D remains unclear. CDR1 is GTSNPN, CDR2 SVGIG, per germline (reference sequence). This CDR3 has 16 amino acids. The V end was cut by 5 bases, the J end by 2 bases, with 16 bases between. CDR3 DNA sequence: TGTGCCTGGTCCCGTATCGGCCTCGCTGGGGCCAACGTCCTGACTTTC. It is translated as CAWSRIGLAGANVLTF.

The CDR3 nucleotides are TGTGCCAGCAGTTCCCTCGGAAGGGGGGATTCCTACGAGCAGTACTTC. Amino acids: CASSSLGRGDSYEQYF. This chain links TRBV25-1 with TRBJ2-7; D may be TRBD1 or TRBD2 (6 bases each). CDR3 length: 16 amino acids. Trimming shortened V by 5 bases and J by 1 base, and 18 bases separated the two germline ends. Germline CDR1 MGHDK, CDR2 SYGVNS.

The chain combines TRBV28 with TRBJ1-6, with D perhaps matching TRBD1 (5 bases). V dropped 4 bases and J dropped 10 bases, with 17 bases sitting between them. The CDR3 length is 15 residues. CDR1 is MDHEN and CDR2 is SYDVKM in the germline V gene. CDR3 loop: CASSSLGEGTSPLHF. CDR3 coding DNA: TGTGCCAGCAGTTCCCTGGGGGAGGGGACCTCACCCCTCCACTTT.